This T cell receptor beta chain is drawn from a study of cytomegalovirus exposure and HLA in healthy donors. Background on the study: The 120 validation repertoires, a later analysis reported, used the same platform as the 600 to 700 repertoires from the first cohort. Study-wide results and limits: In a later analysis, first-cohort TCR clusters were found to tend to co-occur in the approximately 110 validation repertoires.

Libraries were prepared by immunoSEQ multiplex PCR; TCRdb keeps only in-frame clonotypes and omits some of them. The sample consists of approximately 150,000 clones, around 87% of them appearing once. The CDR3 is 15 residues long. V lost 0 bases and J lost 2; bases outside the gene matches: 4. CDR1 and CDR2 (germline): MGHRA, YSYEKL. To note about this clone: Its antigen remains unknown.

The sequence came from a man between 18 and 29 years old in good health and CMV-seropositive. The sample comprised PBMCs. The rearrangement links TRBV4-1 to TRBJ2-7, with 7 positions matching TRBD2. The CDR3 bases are TGCGCCAGCAGCCAAGAGCTAGCGGAGACCTACGAGCAGTACTTC. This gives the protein CASSQELAETYEQYF.